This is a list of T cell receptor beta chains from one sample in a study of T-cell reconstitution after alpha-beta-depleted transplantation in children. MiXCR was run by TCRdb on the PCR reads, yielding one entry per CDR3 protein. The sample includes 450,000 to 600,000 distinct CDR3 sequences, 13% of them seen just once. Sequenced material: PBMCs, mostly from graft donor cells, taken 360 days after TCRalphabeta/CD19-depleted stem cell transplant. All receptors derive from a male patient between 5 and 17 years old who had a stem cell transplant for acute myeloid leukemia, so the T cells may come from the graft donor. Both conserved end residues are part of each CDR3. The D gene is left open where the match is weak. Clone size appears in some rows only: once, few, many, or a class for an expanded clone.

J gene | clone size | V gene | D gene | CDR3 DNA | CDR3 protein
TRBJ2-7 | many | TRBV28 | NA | TGTGCCAGCAGTCCCCCGGGACTTTCTTCCTACGAGCAGTACTTC | CASSPPGLSSYEQYF
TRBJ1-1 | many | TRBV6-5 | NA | TGTGCCAGCAGTTACTCGGGGGGCCTGAACACTGAAGCTTTCTTT | CASSYSGGLNTEAFF
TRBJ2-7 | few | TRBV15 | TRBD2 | TGTGCCACCAGCAGAGCGGCGGGAGGTATATTCGAGCAGTACTTC | CATSRAAGGIFEQYF
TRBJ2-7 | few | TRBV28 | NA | TGTGCCAGCGGACCACATTCAGGGCGCGAGCAGTACTTC | CASGPHSGREQYF
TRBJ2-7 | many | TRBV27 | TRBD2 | TGTGCCAGCAGTTCCAGGACTAGCGACTACGAGCAGTACTTC | CASSSRTSDYEQYF
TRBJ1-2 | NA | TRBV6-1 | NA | TGTGCCAGCAGTGATTCAGGGAACTATGGCTACACCTTC | CASSDSGNYGYTF
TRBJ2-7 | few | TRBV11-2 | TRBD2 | TGTGCCAGCAGTACCTGGAGACTAGCGGGAAACGAGCAGTACTTC | CASSTWRLAGNEQYF
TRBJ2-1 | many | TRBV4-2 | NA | TGTGCCAGCAGCCAAGTGAAACAGTATATCTACAATGAGCAGTTCTTC | CASSQVKQYIYNEQFF
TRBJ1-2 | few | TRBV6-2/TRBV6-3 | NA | TGTGCCAGCAGTCAAAGGGCTAACTATGGCTACACCTTC | CASSQRANYGYTF
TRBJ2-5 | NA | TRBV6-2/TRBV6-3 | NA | TGTGCCAGCAGTTACACGGATTGGGAGACCCAGTACTTC | CASSYTDWETQYF
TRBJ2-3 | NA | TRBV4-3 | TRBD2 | TGCGCCAGCAGCAACCTAGCGGGAGGAGCTGATACGCAGTATTTT | CASSNLAGGADTQYF
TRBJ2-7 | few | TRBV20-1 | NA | TGCAGTGCTAGAGGGGCCAGCGGCCTGTCCTACGAGCAGTACTTC | CSARGASGLSYEQYF
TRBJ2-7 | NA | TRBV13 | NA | TGTGCCAGCAGCTTATTTCGGACAGCGGGCCAGGGGGACGAGCAGTACTTC | CASSLFRTAGQGDEQYF
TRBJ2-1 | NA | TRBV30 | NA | TGTGCCTGGAGTCCCCGGCCCTACAATGAGCAGTTCTTC | CAWSPRPYNEQFF
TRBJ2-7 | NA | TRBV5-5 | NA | TGTGCCAGCAGCTCTAACAGGGTTCCTTCCTACGAGCAGTACTTC | CASSSNRVPSYEQYF
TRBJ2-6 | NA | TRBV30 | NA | TGTGCCTGGAGTGTACGGGTTCCGGTTACAAGCTCTGGGGCCAACGTCCTGACTTTC | CAWSVRVPVTSSGANVLTF
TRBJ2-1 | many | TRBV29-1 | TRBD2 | TGCAGCGTGGACCTAGCGGGAGGTTACAATGAGCAGTTCTTC | CSVDLAGGYNEQFF
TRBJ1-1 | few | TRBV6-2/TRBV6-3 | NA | TGTGCCAGCAGTTACTGGAACGCTGAAGCTTTCTTT | CASSYWNAEAFF
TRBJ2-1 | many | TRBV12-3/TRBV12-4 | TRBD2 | TGTGCCAGCAGTTTAGAGGCTAGCGGGAATCTTGAGCAGTTCTTC | CASSLEASGNLEQFF
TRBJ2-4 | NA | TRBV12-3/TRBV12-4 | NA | TGTGCCAGCAGTTTAGCACAGTGGGGTTTTCAGTACTTC | CASSLAQWGFQYF
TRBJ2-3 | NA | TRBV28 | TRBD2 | TGTGCCAGCAGTTCCTCACTAGCGGGAGGGACAGATACGCAGTATTTT | CASSSSLAGGTDTQYF
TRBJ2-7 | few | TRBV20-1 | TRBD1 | TGCAGTGCGGACGCCGGGACAGGGGTGTCCGTTTCGCAGTACTTC | CSADAGTGVSVSQYF
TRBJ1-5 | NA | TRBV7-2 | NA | TGTGCCAGCAGCTTCGCCGTGGGGGGGCCCCAGCATTTT | CASSFAVGGPQHF
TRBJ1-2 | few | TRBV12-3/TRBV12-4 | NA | TGTGCCAGCAGTTTTAACAGGTTTGACTATGGCTACACCTTC | CASSFNRFDYGYTF
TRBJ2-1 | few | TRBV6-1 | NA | TGTGCCAGCGCGGAGAGGGCCCCCTACAATGAGCAGTTCTTC | CASAERAPYNEQFF
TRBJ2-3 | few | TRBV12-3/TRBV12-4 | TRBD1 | TGTGCCGTAAGGGGACAGGACTTTTACACAGATACGCAGTATTTT | CAVRGQDFYTDTQYF
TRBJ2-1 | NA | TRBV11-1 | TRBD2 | TGTGCCAGCAGCTCACAACCCCGCGGGAGCCCTACTTTCTCCTACAATGAGCAGTTCTTC | CASSSQPRGSPTFSYNEQFF
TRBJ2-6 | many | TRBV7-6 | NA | TGTGCCAGCAGCTTACAGCATACGAGGGCCAACGTCCTGACTTTC | CASSLQHTRANVLTF
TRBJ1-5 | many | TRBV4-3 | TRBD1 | TGCGCCAGCAGCCTGCACAGGGGGCAGGGTCAGCCCCAGCATTTT | CASSLHRGQGQPQHF
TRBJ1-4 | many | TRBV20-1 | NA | TGCAGTGCTAGCTGGCAGAAAAATGAAAAACTGTTTTTT | CSASWQKNEKLFF
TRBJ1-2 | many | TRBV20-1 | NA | TGCAGTGCTAGAGACGGAGCTAACTATGGCTACACCTTC | CSARDGANYGYTF
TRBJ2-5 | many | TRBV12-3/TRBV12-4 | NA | TGTGCCAGCAGTTTACTACAGGGAGCGGAGACCCAGTACTTC | CASSLLQGAETQYF
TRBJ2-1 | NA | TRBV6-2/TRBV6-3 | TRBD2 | TGTGCCAGCAGTTACCAGTCAGCGGGAGGGCCGTGGATAGGAAATGAGCAGTTCTTC | CASSYQSAGGPWIGNEQFF
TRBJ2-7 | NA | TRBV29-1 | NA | TGCAGCGTTCTCCTCGAAGGGGTTTACGAGCAGTACTTC | CSVLLEGVYEQYF
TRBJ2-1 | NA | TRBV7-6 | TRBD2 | TGTGCCAGCAGCTCAGGGACTAGCCGACCTGGTGAGCAGTTCTTC | CASSSGTSRPGEQFF
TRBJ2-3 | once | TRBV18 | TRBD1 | TGTGCCAGCTCATTGCTCGGACAGGGCCCCATGGGCGCAGATACGCAGTATTTT | CASSLLGQGPMGADTQYF
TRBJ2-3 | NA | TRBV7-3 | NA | TGTGCCAGCAGCCAGCCAACTTTGGCGGGAAGGTTCACAGATACGCAGTATTTT | CASSQPTLAGRFTDTQYF
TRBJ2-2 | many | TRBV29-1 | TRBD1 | TGCAGCGTACTTTCAGACTGGACAGGGGCCACCGGGGAGCTGTTTTTT | CSVLSDWTGATGELFF
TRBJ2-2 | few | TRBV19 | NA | TGTGCCAGTAGCACCGCGCTGTGGGCCGGGGAGCTGTTTTTT | CASSTALWAGELFF
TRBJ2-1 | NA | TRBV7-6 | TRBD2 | TGTGCCAGCAGCTCCTGGGGTAGCGGGAGGGCCTACAATGAGCAGTTCTTC | CASSSWGSGRAYNEQFF
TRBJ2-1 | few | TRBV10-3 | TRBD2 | TGTGCCATCACTCCCGAGCGGGGGTCCTACAATGAGCAGTTCTTC | CAITPERGSYNEQFF
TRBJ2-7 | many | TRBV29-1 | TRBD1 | TGCAGCGGGCTGGACAGGGAGGAGTACTTC | CSGLDREEYF
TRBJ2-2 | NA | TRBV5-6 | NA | TGTGCCAGCAGCTTTGGCGGGATATACACCGGGGAGCTGTTTTTT | CASSFGGIYTGELFF
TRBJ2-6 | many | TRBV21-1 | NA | TGTGCCAGCAGTTCAACCGAGAGCTCTGGGGCCAACGTCCTGACTTTC | CASSSTESSGANVLTF
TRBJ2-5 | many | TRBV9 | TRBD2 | TGTGCCAGCAGCGAAGGGACTAGCTCTTGGGGAGAGACCCAGTACTTC | CASSEGTSSWGETQYF